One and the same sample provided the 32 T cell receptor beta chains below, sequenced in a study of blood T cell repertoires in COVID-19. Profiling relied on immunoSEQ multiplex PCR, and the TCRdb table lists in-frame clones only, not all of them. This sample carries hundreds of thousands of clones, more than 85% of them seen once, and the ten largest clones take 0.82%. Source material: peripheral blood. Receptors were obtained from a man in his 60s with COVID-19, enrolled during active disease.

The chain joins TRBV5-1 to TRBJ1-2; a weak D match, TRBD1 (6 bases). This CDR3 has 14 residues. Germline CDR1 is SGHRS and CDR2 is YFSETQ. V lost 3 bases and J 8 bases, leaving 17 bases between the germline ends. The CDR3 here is CASSSGTPGTGYTF. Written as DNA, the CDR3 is TGCGCCAGCAGCTCCGGGACACCAGGAACCGGCTACACCTTC.

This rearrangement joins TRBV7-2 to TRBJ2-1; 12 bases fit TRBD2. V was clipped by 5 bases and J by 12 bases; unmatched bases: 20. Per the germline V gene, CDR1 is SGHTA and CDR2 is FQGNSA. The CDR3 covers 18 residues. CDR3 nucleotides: TGTGCCAGCAGCCGGACTAGCGGGGACCCGGGGAAGGGTTCGAGGCAGTTCTTC. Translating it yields CASSRTSGDPGKGSRQFF.

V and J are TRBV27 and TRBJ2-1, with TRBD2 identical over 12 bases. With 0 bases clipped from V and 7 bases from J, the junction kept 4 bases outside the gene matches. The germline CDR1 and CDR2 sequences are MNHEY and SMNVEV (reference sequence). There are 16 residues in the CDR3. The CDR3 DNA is TGTGCCAGCAGTTTATCGGTGACTAGCGGGAGTAATGAGCAGTTCTTC. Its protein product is CASSLSVTSGSNEQFF.

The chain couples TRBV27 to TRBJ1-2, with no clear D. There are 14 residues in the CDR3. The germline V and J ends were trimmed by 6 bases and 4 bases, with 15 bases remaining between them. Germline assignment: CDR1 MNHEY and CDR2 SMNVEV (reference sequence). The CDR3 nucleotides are TGTGCCAGCAGGAGCATGAGGCAGCCCTATGGCTACACCTTC. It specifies CASRSMRQPYGYTF.

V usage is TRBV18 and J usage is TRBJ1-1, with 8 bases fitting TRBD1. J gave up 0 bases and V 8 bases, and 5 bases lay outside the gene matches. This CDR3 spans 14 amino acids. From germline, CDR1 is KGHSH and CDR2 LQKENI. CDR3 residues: CASRRQGMNTEAFF. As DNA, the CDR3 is TGTGCCAGCCGACGACAGGGGATGAACACTGAAGCTTTCTTT.

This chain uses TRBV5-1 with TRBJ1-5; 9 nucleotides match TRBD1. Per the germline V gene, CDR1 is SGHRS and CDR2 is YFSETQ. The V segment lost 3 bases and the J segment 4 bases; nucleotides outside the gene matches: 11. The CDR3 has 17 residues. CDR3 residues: CASSSLPLDRGNQPQHF. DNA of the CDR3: TGCGCCAGCAGCTCCCTCCCACTAGACAGGGGGAATCAGCCCCAGCATTTT.

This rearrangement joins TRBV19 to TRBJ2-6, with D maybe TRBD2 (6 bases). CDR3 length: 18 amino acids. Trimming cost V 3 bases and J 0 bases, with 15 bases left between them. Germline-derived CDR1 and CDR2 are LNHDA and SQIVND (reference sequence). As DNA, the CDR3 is TGTGCCAGTAGTATGGAGGGACTGAGGAACTCTGGGGCCAACGTCCTGACTTTC. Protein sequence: CASSMEGLRNSGANVLTF.

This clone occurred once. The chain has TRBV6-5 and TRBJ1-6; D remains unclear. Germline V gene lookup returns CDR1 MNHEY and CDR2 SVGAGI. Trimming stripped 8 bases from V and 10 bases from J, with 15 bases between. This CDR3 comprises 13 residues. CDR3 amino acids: CASHRGGRSPLHF. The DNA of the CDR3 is TGTGCCAGCCACCGGGGAGGGCGATCACCCCTCCACTTT.

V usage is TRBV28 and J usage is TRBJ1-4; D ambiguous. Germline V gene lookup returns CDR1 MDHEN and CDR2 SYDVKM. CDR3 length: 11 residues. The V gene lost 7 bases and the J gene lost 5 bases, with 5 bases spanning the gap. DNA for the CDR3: TGTGCCAGCACTGAGAATGAAAAACTGTTTTTT. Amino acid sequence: CASTENEKLFF. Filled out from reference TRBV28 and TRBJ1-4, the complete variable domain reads DVKVTQSSRYLVKRTGEKVFLECVQDMDHENMFWYRQDPGLGLRLIYFSYDVKMKEKGDIPEGYSVSREKKERFSLILESASTNQTSMYLCASTENEKLFFGSGTQLSVL.

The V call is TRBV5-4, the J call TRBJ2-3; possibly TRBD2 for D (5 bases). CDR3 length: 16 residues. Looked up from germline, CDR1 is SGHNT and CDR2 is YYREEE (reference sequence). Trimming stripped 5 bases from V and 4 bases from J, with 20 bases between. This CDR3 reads CASSFGGQWAPDTQYF. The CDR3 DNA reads TGTGCCAGCAGTTTTGGCGGGCAGTGGGCCCCAGATACGCAGTATTTT.

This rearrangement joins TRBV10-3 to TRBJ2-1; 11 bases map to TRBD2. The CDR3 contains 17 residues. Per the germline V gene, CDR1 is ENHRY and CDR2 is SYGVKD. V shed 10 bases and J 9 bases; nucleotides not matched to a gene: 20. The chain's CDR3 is CATYGTSGPLTQGEQFF. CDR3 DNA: TGTGCCACCTACGGGACTAGCGGCCCTCTGACCCAGGGTGAGCAGTTCTTC.

The CDR3 region is CASSEGRTGGPGSNQPQHF. DNA of the CDR3: TGTGCCAGCAGTGAAGGGAGGACAGGGGGCCCTGGTAGCAATCAGCCCCAGCATTTT. The rearrangement uses TRBV6-1 and TRBJ1-5; TRBD1 agrees at 11 bases. After removal of 1 base from V and 0 bases from J, the junction contained 8 bases not matched to a gene. Per the germline V gene, CDR1 is MNHNS and CDR2 is SASEGT. This CDR3 is 19 amino acids long.

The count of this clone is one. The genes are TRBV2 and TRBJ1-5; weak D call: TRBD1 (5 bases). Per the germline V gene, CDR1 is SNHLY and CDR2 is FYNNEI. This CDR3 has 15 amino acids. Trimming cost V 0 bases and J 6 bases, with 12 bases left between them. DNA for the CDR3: TGTGCCAGCAGTGAAGCGCGGGGCAGGGTTCAGCCCCAGCATTTT. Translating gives CASSEARGRVQPQHF. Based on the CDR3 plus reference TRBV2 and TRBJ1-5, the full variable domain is EPEVTQTPSHQVTQMGQEVILRCVPISNHLYFYWYRQILGQKVEFLVSFYNNEISEKSEIFDDQFSVERPDGSNFTLKIRSTKLEDSAMYFCASSEARGRVQPQHFGDGTRLSIL.

The CDR3 DNA sequence: TGTGCCAGTAGTATAGCAGCGGGGGGGCCGAATGAGCAGTTCTTC. It translates to CASSIAAGGPNEQFF. The chain uses TRBV19 and TRBJ2-1; TRBD2 matches 10 bases. V trimming: 1 base; J trimming: 7 bases; junction bases outside the gene matches: 4. Germline loops: CDR1 LNHDA, CDR2 SQIVND (reference sequence). This CDR3 is built from 15 residues.

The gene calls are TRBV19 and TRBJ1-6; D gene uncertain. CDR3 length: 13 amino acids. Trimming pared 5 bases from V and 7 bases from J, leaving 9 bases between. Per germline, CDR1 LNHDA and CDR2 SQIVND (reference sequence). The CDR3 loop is CASSDTLNSPLHF. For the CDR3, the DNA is TGTGCCAGTAGTGACACCCTCAATTCACCCCTCCACTTT.

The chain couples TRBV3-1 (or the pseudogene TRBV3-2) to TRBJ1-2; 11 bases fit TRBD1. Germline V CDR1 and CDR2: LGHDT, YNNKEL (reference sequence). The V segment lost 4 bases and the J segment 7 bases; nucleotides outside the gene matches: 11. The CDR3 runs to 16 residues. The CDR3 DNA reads TGTGCCAGCAGCCCCCTCCGGACAGGGGGCGGAAGTGGCTACACCTTC. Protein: CASSPLRTGGGSGYTF.

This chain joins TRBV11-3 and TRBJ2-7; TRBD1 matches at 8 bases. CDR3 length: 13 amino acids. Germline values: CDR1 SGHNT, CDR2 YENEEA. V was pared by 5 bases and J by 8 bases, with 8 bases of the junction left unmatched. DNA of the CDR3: TGTGCCAGCAGCCCGGGACAGGTCGAGAAGCAGTACTTC. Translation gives CASSPGQVEKQYF.

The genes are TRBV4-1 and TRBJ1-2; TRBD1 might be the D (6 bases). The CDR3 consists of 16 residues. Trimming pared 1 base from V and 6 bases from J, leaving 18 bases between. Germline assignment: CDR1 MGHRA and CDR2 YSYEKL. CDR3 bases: TGCGCCAGCAGCCAAGCCAACAGGGCGAGGGTCAATGGCTACACCTTC. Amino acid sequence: CASSQANRARVNGYTF.

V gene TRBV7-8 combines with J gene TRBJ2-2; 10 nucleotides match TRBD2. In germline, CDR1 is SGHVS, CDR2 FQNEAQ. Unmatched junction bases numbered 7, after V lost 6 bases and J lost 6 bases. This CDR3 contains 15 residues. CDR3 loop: CASRRSGGASGELFF. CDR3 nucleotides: TGTGCCAGCAGACGGAGCGGGGGGGCGTCCGGGGAGCTGTTTTTT. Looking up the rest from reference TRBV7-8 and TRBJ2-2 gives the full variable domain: GAGVSQSPRYKVAKRGQDVALRCDPISGHVSLFWYQQALGQGPEFLTYFQNEAQLDKSGLPSDRFFAERPEGSVSTLKIQRTQQEDSAVYLCASRRSGGASGELFFGEGSRLTVL.

CDR3 nucleotides: TGTGCCAGCTCACCATCACGCACCGGGACAGGGGTTGGCTACACCTTC. This sequence encodes CASSPSRTGTGVGYTF. The chain links TRBV18 to TRBJ1-2; 10 bases align to TRBD1. The CDR3 covers 16 residues. The V gene end was trimmed by 2 bases and the J gene end by 7 bases; junction bases not matched to a gene: 10. Germline V gives CDR1 KGHSH, CDR2 LQKENI.

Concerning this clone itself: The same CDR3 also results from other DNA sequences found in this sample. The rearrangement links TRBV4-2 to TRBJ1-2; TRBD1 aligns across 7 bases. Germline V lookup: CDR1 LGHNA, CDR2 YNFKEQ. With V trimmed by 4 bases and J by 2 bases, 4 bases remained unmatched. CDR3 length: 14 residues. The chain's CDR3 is CASSPGQANYGYTF. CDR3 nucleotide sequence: TGTGCCAGCAGCCCTGGACAGGCAAACTATGGCTACACCTTC.

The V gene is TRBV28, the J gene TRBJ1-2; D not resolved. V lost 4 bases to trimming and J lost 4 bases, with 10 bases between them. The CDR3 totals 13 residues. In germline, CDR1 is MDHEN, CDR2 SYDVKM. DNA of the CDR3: TGTGCCAGCAGTTCGAACATGATCTATGGCTACACCTTC. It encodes CASSSNMIYGYTF.

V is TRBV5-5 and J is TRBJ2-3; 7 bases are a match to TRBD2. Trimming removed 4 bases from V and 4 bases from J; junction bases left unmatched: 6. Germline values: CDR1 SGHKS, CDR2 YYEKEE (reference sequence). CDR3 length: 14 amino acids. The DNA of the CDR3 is TGTGCCAGCAGCCGGGCGGGGGTCCCAGATACGCAGTATTTT. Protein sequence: CASSRAGVPDTQYF.

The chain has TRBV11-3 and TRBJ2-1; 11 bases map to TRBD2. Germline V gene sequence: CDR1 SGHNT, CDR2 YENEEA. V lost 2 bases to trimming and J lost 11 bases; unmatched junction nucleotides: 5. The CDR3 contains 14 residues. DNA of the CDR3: TGTGCCAGCAGCTTACAGACTAGCGGGACTAAGCAGTTCTTC. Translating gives CASSLQTSGTKQFF.

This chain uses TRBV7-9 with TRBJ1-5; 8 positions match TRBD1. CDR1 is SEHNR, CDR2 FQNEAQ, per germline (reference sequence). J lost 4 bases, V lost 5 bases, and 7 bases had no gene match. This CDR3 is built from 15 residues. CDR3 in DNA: TGTGCCAGCAGCCTAACGGGACAGGTAAATCAGCCCCAGCATTTT. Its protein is CASSLTGQVNQPQHF.

This chain's CDR3 is CASSQGRDGYTF. Here the CDR3 DNA reads TGTGCCAGCAGCCAGGGTCGCGATGGCTACACCTTC. The rearrangement joins TRBV7-9 to TRBJ1-2, with D possibly matching TRBD1 (5 bases). Trimming left V 5 bases short and J 6 bases short, with 10 bases between. Per germline, CDR1 SEHNR and CDR2 FQNEAQ (reference sequence). The length of the CDR3 is 12 residues.

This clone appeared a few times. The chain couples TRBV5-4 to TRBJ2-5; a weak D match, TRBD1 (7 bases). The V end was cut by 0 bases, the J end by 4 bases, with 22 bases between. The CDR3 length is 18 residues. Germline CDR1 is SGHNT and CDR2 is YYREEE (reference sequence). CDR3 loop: CASSLGSLRGQRGETQYF. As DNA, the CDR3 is TGTGCCAGCAGCTTGGGGTCGCTGCGGGGACAGCGAGGAGAGACCCAGTACTTC.

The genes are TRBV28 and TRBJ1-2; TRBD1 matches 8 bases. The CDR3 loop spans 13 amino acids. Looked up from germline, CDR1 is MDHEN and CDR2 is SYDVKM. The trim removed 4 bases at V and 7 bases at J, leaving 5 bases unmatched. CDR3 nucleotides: TGTGCCAGCAGTTCTCCAGGGGGCGGTGGCTACACCTTC. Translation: CASSSPGGGGYTF.

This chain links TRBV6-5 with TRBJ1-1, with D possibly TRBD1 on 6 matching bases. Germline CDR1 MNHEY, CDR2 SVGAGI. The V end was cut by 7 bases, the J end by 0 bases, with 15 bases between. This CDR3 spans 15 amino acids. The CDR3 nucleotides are TGTGCCAGCAACATAAAAGCAGGGGTGAACACTGAAGCTTTCTTT. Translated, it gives CASNIKAGVNTEAFF.

CDR3 DNA sequence: TGTGCCACCAGCAGCCCAGGATCGCGGGAGGGAAATGAGCAGTTCTTC. Amino acids: CATSSPGSREGNEQFF. This rearrangement joins TRBV15 to TRBJ2-1; TRBD2 matches at 9 bases. The V gene end was trimmed by 3 bases and the J gene end by 7 bases; junction bases not matched to a gene: 10. The CDR3 consists of 16 residues. Looked up from germline, CDR1 is LNHNV and CDR2 is YYDKDF (reference sequence).

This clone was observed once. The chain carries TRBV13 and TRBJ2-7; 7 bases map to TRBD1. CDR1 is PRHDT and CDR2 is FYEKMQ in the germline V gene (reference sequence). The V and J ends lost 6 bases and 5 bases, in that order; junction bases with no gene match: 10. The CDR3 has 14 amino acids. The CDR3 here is CASRIEGARNEQYF. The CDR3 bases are TGTGCCAGCAGAATAGAGGGGGCCAGGAACGAGCAGTACTTC. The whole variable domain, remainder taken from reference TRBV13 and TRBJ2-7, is AAGVIQSPRHLIKEKRETATLKCYPIPRHDTVYWYQQGPGQDPQFLISFYEKMQSDKGSIPDRFSAQQFSDYHSELNMSSLELGDSALYFCASRIEGARNEQYFGPGTRLTVT.

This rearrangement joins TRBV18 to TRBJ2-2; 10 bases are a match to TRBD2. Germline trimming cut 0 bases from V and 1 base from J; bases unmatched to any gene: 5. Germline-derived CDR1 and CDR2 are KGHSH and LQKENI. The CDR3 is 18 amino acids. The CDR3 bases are TGTGCCAGCTCACCACCACCGGGACTAGCGATGAACACCGGGGAGCTGTTTTTT. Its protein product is CASSPPPGLAMNTGELFF.